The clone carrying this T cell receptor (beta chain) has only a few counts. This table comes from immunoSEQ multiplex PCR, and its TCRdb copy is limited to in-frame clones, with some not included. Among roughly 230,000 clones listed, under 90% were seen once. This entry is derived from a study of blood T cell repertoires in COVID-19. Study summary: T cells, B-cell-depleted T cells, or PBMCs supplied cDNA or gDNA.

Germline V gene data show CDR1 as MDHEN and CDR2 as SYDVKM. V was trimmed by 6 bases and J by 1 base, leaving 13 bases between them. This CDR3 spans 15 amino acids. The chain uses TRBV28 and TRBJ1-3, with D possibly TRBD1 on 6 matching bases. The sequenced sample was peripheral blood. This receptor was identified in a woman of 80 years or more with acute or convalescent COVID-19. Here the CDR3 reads CASRPNRASGNTIYF. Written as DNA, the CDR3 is TGTGCCAGCAGGCCAAACAGGGCGTCTGGAAACACCATATATTTT.